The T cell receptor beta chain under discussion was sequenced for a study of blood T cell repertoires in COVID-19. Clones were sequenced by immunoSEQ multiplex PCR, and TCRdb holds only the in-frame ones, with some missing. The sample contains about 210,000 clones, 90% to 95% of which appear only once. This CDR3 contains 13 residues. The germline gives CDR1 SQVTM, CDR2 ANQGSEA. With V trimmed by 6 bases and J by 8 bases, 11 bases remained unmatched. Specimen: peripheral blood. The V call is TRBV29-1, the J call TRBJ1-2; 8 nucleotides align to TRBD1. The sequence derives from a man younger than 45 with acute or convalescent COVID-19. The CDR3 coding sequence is TGCAGCGTATCGACTGACAGGGGAGGAGGCTACACCTTC. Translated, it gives CSVSTDRGGGYTF.